These T cell receptor beta chains were read from a single sample in a study of cytotoxic CD8 clonotypes in ibrutinib-treated CLL. Some clones are missing from TCRdb's copy, which holds only in-frame ones; the method was immunoSEQ multiplex PCR. The table includes some 200,000 clones, more than 70% detected once. This sample comprised PBMCs, obtained after 12 months of ibrutinib treatment. Every receptor here comes from a human donor with chronic lymphocytic leukemia. The CDR3 runs from the conserved cysteine through the conserved F or W. D genes are given only for firm matches. Clone size is stated in some rows and not others, as once, few, many or a class when expanded.

d_call: TRBD1
v_call: TRBV5-4
clone_size: few
cdr3_length: 16
j_call: TRBJ1-2
cdr3_aa: CASSFSGQTLNYGYTF
cdr3_nt: TGTGCCAGCAGCTTCTCGGGACAGACTCTTAACTATGGCTACACCTTC

d_call: TRBD2
v_call: TRBV5-1
clone_size: -
cdr3_length: 15
j_call: TRBJ2-1
cdr3_aa: CASSSSGSSRGEQFF
cdr3_nt: TGCGCCAGCAGCAGTAGCGGGAGTTCTCGCGGTGAGCAGTTCTTC

d_call: TRBD1
v_call: TRBV18
clone_size: -
cdr3_length: 14
j_call: TRBJ1-4
cdr3_aa: CASGTGTGPEKLFF
cdr3_nt: TGTGCCAGCGGCACCGGGACAGGGCCTGAAAAACTGTTTTTT

d_call: -
v_call: TRBV6-1
clone_size: -
cdr3_length: 13
j_call: TRBJ1-4
cdr3_aa: CASSPQLNRLLFF
cdr3_nt: TGTGCCAGCAGTCCACAACTCAACAGGTTACTGTTTTTT

d_call: TRBD2
v_call: TRBV9
clone_size: once
cdr3_length: 16
j_call: TRBJ2-7
cdr3_aa: CASSVAGGVGSYEQYF
cdr3_nt: TGTGCCAGCAGCGTAGCCGGGGGGGTCGGATCCTACGAGCAGTACTTC

d_call: -
v_call: TRBV9
clone_size: -
cdr3_length: 16
j_call: TRBJ1-1
cdr3_aa: CASSVGGQGLNTEAFF
cdr3_nt: TGTGCCAGCAGCGTAGGGGGCCAGGGGTTGAACACTGAAGCTTTCTTT

d_call: TRBD1
v_call: TRBV4-1
clone_size: -
cdr3_length: 16
j_call: TRBJ1-1
cdr3_aa: CASSQEDRRSNTEAFF
cdr3_nt: TGCGCCAGCAGCCAAGAGGACAGGCGATCGAACACTGAAGCTTTCTTT

d_call: -
v_call: TRBV5-1
clone_size: -
cdr3_length: 16
j_call: TRBJ2-3
cdr3_aa: CASSLQRGGSTDTQYF
cdr3_nt: TGCGCCAGCAGCTTGCAACGTGGAGGGAGCACAGATACGCAGTATTTT

d_call: -
v_call: TRBV19
clone_size: once
cdr3_length: 16
j_call: TRBJ1-1
cdr3_aa: CASSTPNTRENTEAFF
cdr3_nt: TGTGCCAGTAGTACGCCGAACACCAGGGAGAACACTGAAGCTTTCTTT

d_call: TRBD1
v_call: TRBV18
clone_size: -
cdr3_length: 18
j_call: TRBJ2-6
cdr3_aa: CASSPWDRTLSGANVLTF
cdr3_nt: TGTGCCAGCTCACCATGGGACAGGACTCTCTCTGGGGCCAACGTCCTGACTTTC

d_call: -
v_call: TRBV25-1
clone_size: -
cdr3_length: 13
j_call: TRBJ2-7
cdr3_aa: CASSDRLNYEQYF
cdr3_nt: TGTGCCAGCAGTGATCGGCTAAATTACGAGCAGTACTTC

d_call: -
v_call: TRBV14
clone_size: -
cdr3_length: 18
j_call: TRBJ2-3
cdr3_aa: CASSQDGRGARRTDTQYF
cdr3_nt: TGTGCCAGCAGCCAAGATGGCCGGGGCGCTCGACGCACAGATACGCAGTATTTT

d_call: TRBD1
v_call: TRBV19
clone_size: -
cdr3_length: 15
j_call: TRBJ2-7
cdr3_aa: CASSLGQGLGYEQYF
cdr3_nt: TGTGCCAGTAGCCTAGGACAGGGGTTAGGATACGAGCAGTACTTC

d_call: TRBD1
v_call: TRBV6-5
clone_size: -
cdr3_length: 15
j_call: TRBJ2-5
cdr3_aa: CASSYAGQGDQTQYF
cdr3_nt: TGTGCCAGCAGTTACGCGGGACAGGGGGACCAGACCCAGTACTTC

d_call: -
v_call: TRBV5-4
clone_size: -
cdr3_length: 14
j_call: TRBJ2-5
cdr3_aa: CASSPQGAVETQYF
cdr3_nt: TGTGCCAGCAGCCCCCAAGGAGCGGTAGAGACCCAGTACTTC

d_call: -
v_call: TRBV5-6
clone_size: -
cdr3_length: 13
j_call: TRBJ2-2
cdr3_aa: CASSGGGFGELFF
cdr3_nt: TGTGCCAGCAGCGGGGGCGGGTTCGGGGAGCTGTTTTTT

d_call: -
v_call: TRBV11-2
clone_size: -
cdr3_length: 14
j_call: TRBJ1-2
cdr3_aa: CASRPPGAGDGYTF
cdr3_nt: TGTGCCAGCAGACCACCCGGGGCAGGGGATGGCTACACCTTC

d_call: TRBD1
v_call: TRBV28
clone_size: few
cdr3_length: 14
j_call: TRBJ2-7
cdr3_aa: CASSLGGQRYEQYF
cdr3_nt: TGTGCCAGCAGTTTAGGGGGACAGAGATACGAGCAGTACTTC

d_call: -
v_call: TRBV19
clone_size: -
cdr3_length: 13
j_call: TRBJ1-5
cdr3_aa: CASSDQGPQPQHF
cdr3_nt: TGTGCCAGTAGTGACCAGGGTCCTCAGCCCCAGCATTTT

d_call: -
v_call: TRBV2
clone_size: -
cdr3_length: 13
j_call: TRBJ2-2
cdr3_aa: CASRMRTPGELFF
cdr3_nt: TGTGCCAGCAGGATGAGGACCCCCGGGGAGCTGTTTTTT

d_call: -
v_call: TRBV18
clone_size: -
cdr3_length: 14
j_call: TRBJ2-5
cdr3_aa: CASSPPNGQETQYF
cdr3_nt: TGTGCCAGCTCACCACCCAACGGGCAAGAGACCCAGTACTTC

d_call: TRBD2
v_call: TRBV7-9
clone_size: few
cdr3_length: 16
j_call: TRBJ2-7
cdr3_aa: CASSRLAGGRTYEQYF
cdr3_nt: TGTGCCAGCAGCCGACTAGCGGGAGGGAGGACCTACGAGCAGTACTTC

d_call: -
v_call: TRBV29-1
clone_size: -
cdr3_length: 11
j_call: TRBJ2-1
cdr3_aa: CSGSRNNEQFF
cdr3_nt: TGCAGCGGTAGTAGGAACAATGAGCAGTTCTTC

d_call: -
v_call: TRBV4-1
clone_size: once
cdr3_length: 13
j_call: TRBJ2-5
cdr3_aa: CASSQDPRETQYF
cdr3_nt: TGCGCCAGCAGCCAAGATCCGAGAGAGACCCAGTACTTC

d_call: -
v_call: TRBV6-5
clone_size: -
cdr3_length: 15
j_call: TRBJ1-3
cdr3_aa: CASSYDSGVGNTIYF
cdr3_nt: TGTGCCAGCAGTTACGATTCAGGGGTCGGAAACACCATATATTTT

d_call: -
v_call: TRBV6-1
clone_size: -
cdr3_length: 13
j_call: TRBJ2-3
cdr3_aa: CASSLDLRDTQYF
cdr3_nt: TGTGCCAGCAGTTTAGATCTCAGGGATACGCAGTATTTT

d_call: -
v_call: TRBV5-8
clone_size: -
cdr3_length: 12
j_call: TRBJ2-1
cdr3_aa: CASSWSRNEQFF
cdr3_nt: TGTGCCAGCAGCTGGTCGAGGAATGAGCAGTTCTTC

d_call: -
v_call: TRBV30
clone_size: -
cdr3_length: 14
j_call: TRBJ1-6
cdr3_aa: CAWSALVGNSPLHF
cdr3_nt: TGTGCCTGGAGTGCACTCGTGGGCAATTCACCCCTCCACTTT

d_call: TRBD2
v_call: TRBV7-9
clone_size: once
cdr3_length: 15
j_call: TRBJ2-1
cdr3_aa: CASSPLAGIYNEQFF
cdr3_nt: TGTGCCAGCAGCCCTCTAGCGGGAATCTACAATGAGCAGTTCTTC

d_call: TRBD2
v_call: TRBV18
clone_size: -
cdr3_length: 16
j_call: TRBJ2-3
cdr3_aa: CASSPLPAGVTDTQYF
cdr3_nt: TGTGCCAGCTCACCCCTCCCGGCGGGAGTCACAGATACGCAGTATTTT

d_call: -
v_call: TRBV25-1
clone_size: -
cdr3_length: 14
j_call: TRBJ2-7
cdr3_aa: CASSELGFENEQYF
cdr3_nt: TGTGCCAGCAGTGAATTGGGGTTTGAGAACGAGCAGTACTTC

d_call: -
v_call: TRBV5-4
clone_size: -
cdr3_length: 13
j_call: TRBJ2-3
cdr3_aa: CASSLIGPDTQYF
cdr3_nt: TGTGCCAGCAGCCTCATTGGGCCAGATACGCAGTATTTT

d_call: -
v_call: TRBV7-2
clone_size: -
cdr3_length: 15
j_call: TRBJ1-5
cdr3_aa: CASSFREGGNQPQHF
cdr3_nt: TGTGCCAGCAGCTTCAGGGAGGGGGGCAATCAGCCCCAGCATTTT

d_call: TRBD2
v_call: TRBV7-6
clone_size: -
cdr3_length: 15
j_call: TRBJ2-1
cdr3_aa: CASSMTSGNYNEQFF
cdr3_nt: TGTGCCAGCAGCATGACTAGCGGAAATTACAATGAGCAGTTCTTC

d_call: TRBD2
v_call: TRBV9
clone_size: -
cdr3_length: 17
j_call: TRBJ2-7
cdr3_aa: CASSPGGGGSRSYEQYF
cdr3_nt: TGTGCCAGCAGCCCCGGCGGCGGGGGGTCTCGCTCCTACGAGCAGTACTTC

d_call: -
v_call: TRBV28
clone_size: -
cdr3_length: 12
j_call: TRBJ1-2
cdr3_aa: CASSLSLTGYTF
cdr3_nt: TGTGCCAGCAGTTTGTCCTTGACGGGCTACACCTTC

d_call: -
v_call: TRBV6-8
clone_size: -
cdr3_length: 11
j_call: TRBJ2-7
cdr3_aa: CASNRGYEQYF
cdr3_nt: TGTGCCAGCAATCGGGGGTACGAGCAGTACTTC

d_call: TRBD2
v_call: TRBV18
clone_size: -
cdr3_length: 15
j_call: TRBJ2-1
cdr3_aa: CASSPPGGSDGEQFF
cdr3_nt: TGTGCCAGCTCACCACCTGGCGGGAGTGACGGTGAGCAGTTCTTC

d_call: -
v_call: TRBV5-5
clone_size: -
cdr3_length: 18
j_call: TRBJ2-2
cdr3_aa: CASSLRLGLIMNTGELFF
cdr3_nt: TGTGCCAGCAGCTTGCGCCTGGGGCTCATTATGAACACCGGGGAGCTGTTTTTT

d_call: TRBD2
v_call: TRBV27
clone_size: few
cdr3_length: 14
j_call: TRBJ2-4
cdr3_aa: CASSTGLAGNIQYF
cdr3_nt: TGTGCCAGCAGTACGGGACTAGCTGGGAACATTCAGTACTTC

d_call: TRBD2
v_call: TRBV4-1
clone_size: -
cdr3_length: 13
j_call: TRBJ2-5
cdr3_aa: CASGLAEQETQYF
cdr3_nt: TGCGCCAGCGGACTAGCGGAGCAAGAGACCCAGTACTTC

d_call: -
v_call: TRBV4-1
clone_size: -
cdr3_length: 16
j_call: TRBJ1-2
cdr3_aa: CASSLPSVGRKYGYTF
cdr3_nt: TGCGCCAGCAGCCTCCCGAGTGTGGGACGTAAATATGGCTACACCTTC